The clone carrying this T cell receptor (beta chain) was detected only once. This sample stems from a study of blood T cell repertoires in COVID-19. In the study overall: Sites across the United States, Italy and Spain contributed samples from acute and convalescent COVID-19.

Participants were placed into cohorts based on the clinical history they reported. Two negative PCRs, clearance, or symptom resolution characterized the recovered Cohort 3 donors. The germline V gene has CDR1 SGHDN and CDR2 FVKESK. With 1 base removed from V and 0 bases from J, the gap between germline ends came to 13 bases. There are 17 residues in the CDR3. Source study methods: Scientists estimated how many nucleated cells there were by amplifying reference gene primers. Here immunoSEQ multiplex PCR was the method, and the copy in TCRdb shows in-frame clones only, minus some. V and J calls and clone size are given by that table; D and trimming were obtained from the DNA. The data hold around 400,000 clones, with under 85% observed a single time.

This chain joins TRBV14 and TRBJ1-3; no clear D. The material sequenced was PBMCs or T cells enriched from blood (not recorded which). This sequence originates from a woman in her 50s who had recovered from COVID-19. The CDR3 DNA reads as TGTGCCAGCAGCCAAGCGTTCGGGGTCCCCTCTGGAAACACCATATATTTT. As protein: CASSQAFGVPSGNTIYF.